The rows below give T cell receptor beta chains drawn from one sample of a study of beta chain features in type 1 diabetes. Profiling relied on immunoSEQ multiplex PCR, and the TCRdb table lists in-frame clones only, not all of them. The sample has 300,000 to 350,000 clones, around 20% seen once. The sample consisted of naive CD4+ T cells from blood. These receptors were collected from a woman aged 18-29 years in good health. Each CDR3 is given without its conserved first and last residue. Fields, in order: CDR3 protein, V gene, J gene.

ASSLAAGGQETQY	TRBV7-2	TRBJ2-5
ASSLSGNTIY	TRBV7-2	TRBJ1-3
STFPYRGQTNEKLF	TRBV29-1	TRBJ1-4
ASNTGQGAEEQY	TRBV5-1	TRBJ2-7
ASSTTSGSLDEQF	TRBV9	TRBJ2-1
ASTSSGGTDTQY	TRBV25-1	TRBJ2-3
ASSPLEDQPQH	TRBV16	TRBJ1-5
ASSFDSLLVQPQH	TRBV2	TRBJ1-5
AKNRVGYGYT	TRBV15	TRBJ1-2
SVEPGGLETQY	TRBV29-1	TRBJ2-5
ASSSPSGRARND	TRBV28	TRBJ2-3
ASSQQLSGANVLT	TRBV7-2	TRBJ2-6
AWSGSGYEQY	TRBV30	TRBJ2-7
SVSGRAGNEQF	TRBV29-1	TRBJ2-1
ASSLAGVGNTIY	TRBV7-9	TRBJ1-3
ASSPDSNSYNEQF	TRBV5-1	TRBJ2-1
ASSLDLIGALTYEQY	TRBV7-9	TRBJ2-7
SAGHFEAF	TRBV20-1	TRBJ1-1
ASRNRGGNYGYT	TRBV6-5	TRBJ1-2
ASTPGGYRTEAF	TRBV7-2	TRBJ1-1
SAPPRGSYPGETQY	TRBV29-1	TRBJ2-5
ASSGGGTDTQY	TRBV9	TRBJ2-3
AWRPSGMYEQY	TRBV30	TRBJ2-7
SAERQIEAF	TRBV29-1	TRBJ1-1
SVVAILETQY	TRBV29-1	TRBJ2-5
ASSLVGEDQPQH	TRBV5-6	TRBJ1-5
ASSPGTVGANEQF	TRBV27	TRBJ2-1